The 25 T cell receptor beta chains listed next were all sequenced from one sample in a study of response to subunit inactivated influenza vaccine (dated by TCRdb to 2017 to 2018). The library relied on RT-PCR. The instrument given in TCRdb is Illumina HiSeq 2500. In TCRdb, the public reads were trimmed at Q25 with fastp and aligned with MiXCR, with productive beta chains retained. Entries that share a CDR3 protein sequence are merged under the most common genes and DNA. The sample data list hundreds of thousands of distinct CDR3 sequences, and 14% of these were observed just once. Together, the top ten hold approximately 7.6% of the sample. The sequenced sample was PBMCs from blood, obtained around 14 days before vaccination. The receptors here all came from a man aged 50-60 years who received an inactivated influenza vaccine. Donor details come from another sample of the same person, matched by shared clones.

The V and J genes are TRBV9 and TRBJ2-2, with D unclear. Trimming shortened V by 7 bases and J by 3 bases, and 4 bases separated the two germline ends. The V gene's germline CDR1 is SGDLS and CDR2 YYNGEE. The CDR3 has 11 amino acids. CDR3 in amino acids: CASGDTGELFF. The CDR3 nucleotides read TGTGCCAGCGGCGACACCGGGGAGCTGTTTTTT.

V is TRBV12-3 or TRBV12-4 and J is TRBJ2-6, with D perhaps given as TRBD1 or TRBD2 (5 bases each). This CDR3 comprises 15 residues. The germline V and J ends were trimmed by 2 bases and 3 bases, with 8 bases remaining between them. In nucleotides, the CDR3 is TGTGCCAGCAGTTTAATGGGGGTTGGGGCCAACGTCCTGACTTTC. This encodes CASSLMGVGANVLTF.

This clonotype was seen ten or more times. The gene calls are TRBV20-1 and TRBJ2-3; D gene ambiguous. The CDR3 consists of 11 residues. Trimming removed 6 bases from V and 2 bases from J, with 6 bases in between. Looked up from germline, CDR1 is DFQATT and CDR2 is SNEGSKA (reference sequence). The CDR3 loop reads CSARVTDTQYF. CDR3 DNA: TGCAGTGCCCGCGTCACAGATACGCAGTATTTT.

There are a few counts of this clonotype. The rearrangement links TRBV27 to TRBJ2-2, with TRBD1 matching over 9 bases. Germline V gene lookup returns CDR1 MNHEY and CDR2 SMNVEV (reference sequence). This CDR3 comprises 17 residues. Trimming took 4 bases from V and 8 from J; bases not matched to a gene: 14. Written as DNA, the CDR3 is TGTGCCAGCAGTTGGACAGGGGTCCCCCTTAAGGGGGGGGAGCTGTTTTTT. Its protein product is CASSWTGVPLKGGELFF.

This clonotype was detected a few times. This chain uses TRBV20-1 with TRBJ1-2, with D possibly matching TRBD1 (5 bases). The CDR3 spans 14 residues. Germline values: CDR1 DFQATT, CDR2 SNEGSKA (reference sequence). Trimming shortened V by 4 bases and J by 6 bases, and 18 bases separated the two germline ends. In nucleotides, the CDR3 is TGCAGTGCTATTCCCCGGCAGGGAGTGGATGGCTACACCTTC. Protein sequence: CSAIPRQGVDGYTF.

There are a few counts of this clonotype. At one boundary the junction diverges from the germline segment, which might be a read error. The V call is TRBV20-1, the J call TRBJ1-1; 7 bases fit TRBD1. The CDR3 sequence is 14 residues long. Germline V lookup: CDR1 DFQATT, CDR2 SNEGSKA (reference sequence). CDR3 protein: CSARDGTVNTEVFF. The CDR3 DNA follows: TGCAGTGCTAGAGATGGGACAGTTAACACTGAAGTTTTCTTT.

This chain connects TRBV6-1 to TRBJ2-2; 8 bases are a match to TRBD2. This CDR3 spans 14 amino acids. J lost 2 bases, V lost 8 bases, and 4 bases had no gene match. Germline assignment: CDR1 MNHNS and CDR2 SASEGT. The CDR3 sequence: CASAGRENTGELFF. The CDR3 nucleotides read TGTGCCAGCGCCGGGAGGGAAAACACCGGGGAGCTGTTTTTT.

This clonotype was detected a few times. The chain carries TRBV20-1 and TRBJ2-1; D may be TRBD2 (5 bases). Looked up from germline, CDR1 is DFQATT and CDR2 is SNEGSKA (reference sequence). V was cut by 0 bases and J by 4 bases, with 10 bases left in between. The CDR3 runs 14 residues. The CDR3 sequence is CSARDVRGYNEQFF. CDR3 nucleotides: TGCAGTGCTAGAGATGTTCGCGGGTACAATGAGCAGTTCTTC.

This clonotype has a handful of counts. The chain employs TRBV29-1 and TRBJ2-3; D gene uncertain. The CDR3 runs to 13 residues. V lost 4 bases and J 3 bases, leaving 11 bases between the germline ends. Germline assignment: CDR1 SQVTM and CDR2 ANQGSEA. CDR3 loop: CSVVMSRTDTQYF. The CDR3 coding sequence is TGCAGCGTTGTAATGTCCCGGACAGATACGCAGTATTTT.

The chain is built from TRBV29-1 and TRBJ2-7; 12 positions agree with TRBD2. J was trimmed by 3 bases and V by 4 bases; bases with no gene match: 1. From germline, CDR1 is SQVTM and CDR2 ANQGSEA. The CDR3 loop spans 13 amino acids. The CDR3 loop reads CSVVGLAGYEQYF. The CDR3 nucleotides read TGCAGCGTTGTGGGACTAGCGGGCTACGAGCAGTACTTC.

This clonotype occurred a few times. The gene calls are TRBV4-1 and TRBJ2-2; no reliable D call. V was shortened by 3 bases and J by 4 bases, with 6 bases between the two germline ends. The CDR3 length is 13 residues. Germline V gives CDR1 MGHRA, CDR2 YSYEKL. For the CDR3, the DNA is TGCGCCAGCAGCCATTGGGGCACCGGGGAGCTGTTTTTT. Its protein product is CASSHWGTGELFF.

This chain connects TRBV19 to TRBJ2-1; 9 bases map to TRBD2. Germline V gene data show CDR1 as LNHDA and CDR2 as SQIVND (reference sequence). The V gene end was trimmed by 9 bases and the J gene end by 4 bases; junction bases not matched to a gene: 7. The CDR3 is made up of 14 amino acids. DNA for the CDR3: TGTGCCAGCGGGGAGGGACTAGCTTACAATGAGCAGTTCTTC. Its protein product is CASGEGLAYNEQFF.

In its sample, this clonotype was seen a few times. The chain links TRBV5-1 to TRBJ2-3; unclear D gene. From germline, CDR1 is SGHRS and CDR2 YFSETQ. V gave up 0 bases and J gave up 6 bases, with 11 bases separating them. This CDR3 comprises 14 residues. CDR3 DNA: TGCGCCAGCAGCTTGGTACAAAGAACGGATACGCAGTATTTT. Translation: CASSLVQRTDTQYF.

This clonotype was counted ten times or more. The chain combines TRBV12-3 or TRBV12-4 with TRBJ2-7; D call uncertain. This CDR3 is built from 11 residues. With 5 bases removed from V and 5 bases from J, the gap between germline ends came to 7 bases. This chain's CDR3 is CASSQRHEQYF. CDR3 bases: TGTGCCAGCAGTCAGAGGCACGAGCAGTACTTC.

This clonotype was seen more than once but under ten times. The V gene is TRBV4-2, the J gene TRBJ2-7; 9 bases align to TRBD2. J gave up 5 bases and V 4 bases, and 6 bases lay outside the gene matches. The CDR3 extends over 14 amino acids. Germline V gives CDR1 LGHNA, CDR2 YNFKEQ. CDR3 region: CASSRSGRLNEQYF. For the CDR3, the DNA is TGTGCCAGCAGCCGTAGCGGGAGATTGAACGAGCAGTACTTC.

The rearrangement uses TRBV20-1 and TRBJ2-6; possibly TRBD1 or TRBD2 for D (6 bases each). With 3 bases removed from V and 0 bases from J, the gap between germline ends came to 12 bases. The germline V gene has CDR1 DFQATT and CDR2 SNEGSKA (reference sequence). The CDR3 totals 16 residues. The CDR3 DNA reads TGCAGTGCTAGTAGGGGGGATCTCTCTGGGGCCAACGTCCTGACTTTC. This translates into CSASRGDLSGANVLTF.

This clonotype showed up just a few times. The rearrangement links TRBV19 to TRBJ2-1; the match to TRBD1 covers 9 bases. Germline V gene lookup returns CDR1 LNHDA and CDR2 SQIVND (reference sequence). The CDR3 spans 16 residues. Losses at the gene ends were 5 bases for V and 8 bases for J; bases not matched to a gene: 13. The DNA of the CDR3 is TGTGCCAGTAGTCGGTCTACCGGGACAGGGCGGGATGAGCAGTTCTTC. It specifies CASSRSTGTGRDEQFF.

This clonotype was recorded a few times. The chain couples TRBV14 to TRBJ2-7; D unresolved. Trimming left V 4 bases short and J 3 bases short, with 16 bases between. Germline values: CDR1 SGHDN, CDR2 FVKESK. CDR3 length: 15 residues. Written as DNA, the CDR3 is TGTGCCAGCAGCCCCACCCTGGACCGTCACTACGAGCAGTACTTC. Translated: CASSPTLDRHYEQYF.

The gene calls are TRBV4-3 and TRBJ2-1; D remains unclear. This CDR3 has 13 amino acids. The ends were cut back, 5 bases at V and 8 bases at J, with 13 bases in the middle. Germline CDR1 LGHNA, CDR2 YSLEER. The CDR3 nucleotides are TGCGCCAGCAGCATTGGCCCGGCCGATGAGCAGTTCTTC. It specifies CASSIGPADEQFF.

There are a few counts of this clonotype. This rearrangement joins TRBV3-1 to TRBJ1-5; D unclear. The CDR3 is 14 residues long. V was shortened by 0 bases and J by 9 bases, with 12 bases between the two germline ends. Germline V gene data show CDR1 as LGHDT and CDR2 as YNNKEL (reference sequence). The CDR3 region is CASSQEPGALPQHF. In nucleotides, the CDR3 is TGTGCCAGCAGCCAAGAGCCAGGCGCGTTGCCCCAGCATTTT.

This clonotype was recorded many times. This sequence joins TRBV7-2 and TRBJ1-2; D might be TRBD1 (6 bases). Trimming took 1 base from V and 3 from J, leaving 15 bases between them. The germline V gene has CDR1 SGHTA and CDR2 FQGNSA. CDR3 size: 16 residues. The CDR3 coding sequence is TGTGCCAGCAGCTTAGTTGTCGGGGGGCTCTACTATGGCTACACCTTC. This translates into CASSLVVGGLYYGYTF.

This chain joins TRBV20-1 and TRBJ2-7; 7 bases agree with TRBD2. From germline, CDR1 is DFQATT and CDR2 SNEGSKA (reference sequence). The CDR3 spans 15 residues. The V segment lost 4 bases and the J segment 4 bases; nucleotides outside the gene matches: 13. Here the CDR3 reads CSAKGGRGGHYEQYF. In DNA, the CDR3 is TGCAGTGCTAAAGGTGGGAGGGGAGGCCATTACGAGCAGTACTTC.

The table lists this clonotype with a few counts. CDR3 protein: CASSYSTSGSRGYNEQFF. The CDR3 nucleotides are TGTGCCAGCAGTTACTCGACTAGCGGGAGCAGAGGCTACAATGAGCAGTTCTTC. The J gene is TRBJ2-1, the V gene TRBV6-5; 12 bases map to TRBD2. V dropped 0 bases and J dropped 3; count of bases not matched to a gene: 6. The CDR3 consists of 18 residues. Germline CDR1 reads MNHEY; CDR2 reads SVGAGI.

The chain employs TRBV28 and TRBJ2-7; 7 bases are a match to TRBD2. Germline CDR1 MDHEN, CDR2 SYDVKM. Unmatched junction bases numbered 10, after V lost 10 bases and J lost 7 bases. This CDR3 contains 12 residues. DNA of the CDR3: TGTGCCACACAAGGGAGGGGTCTTGAGCAGTACTTC. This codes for CATQGRGLEQYF.

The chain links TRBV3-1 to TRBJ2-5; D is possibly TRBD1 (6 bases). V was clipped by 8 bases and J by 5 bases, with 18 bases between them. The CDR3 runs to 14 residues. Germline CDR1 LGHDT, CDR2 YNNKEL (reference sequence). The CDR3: CASSGTPRRETQYF. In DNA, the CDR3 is TGTGCCAGCTCGGGGACACCCAGGAGGGAGACCCAGTACTTC.